Below, one T cell receptor beta chain is given with its context. The antigen remains unidentified. Libraries were prepared by immunoSEQ multiplex PCR; TCRdb keeps only in-frame clonotypes and omits some of them. The sample holds tens of thousands of clones; roughly nine tenths are singletons and the top ten take roughly 40%. These data are taken from a study of OX40 agonist ivuxolimab in advanced cancers. V trimming: 5 bases; J trimming: 6 bases; junction bases outside the gene matches: 7. CDR1 is LGHNA, CDR2 YNFKEQ, per germline. The CDR3 runs to 14 residues. Broader study findings: Partial responders dosed at 0.1-3.0 mg/kg displayed clonal expansion ranking among the lowest. Expanded peripheral T cell antigen specificity was not determined.

The source material was CD4+ or CD8+ T cells sorted from blood, sampled in a trial of the OX40 agonist ivuxolimab. This sequence originates from an adult with an advanced solid tumor such as melanoma, head and neck, liver or kidney cancer. The chain carries TRBV4-2 and TRBJ2-1; 7 nucleotides line up with TRBD2. DNA of the CDR3: TGTGCCAGCAGCTTAGGACTAGATGGCAATGAGCAGTTCTTC. It encodes CASSLGLDGNEQFF.